This T cell receptor beta chain appears in the sequencing data of a study of cytomegalovirus exposure and HLA in healthy donors. In the PCR, 60 Vbeta and 13 Jbeta primers were used. Clones were read by immunoSEQ multiplex PCR, and TCRdb kept only the in-frame ones, dropping some. The profile shows around 210,000 clones, 70% to 85% of them singletons. The CDR3 extends over 16 amino acids. CDR1 and CDR2 from the germline V gene are MGHRA and YSYEKL. The junction had 7 bases not matched to a gene; V was cut back by 2 bases and J by 3 bases. Sequenced input: PBMCs. The V gene is TRBV4-1, the J gene TRBJ2-7, with TRBD1 identical over 10 bases. The TCR sequence derives from a middle-aged man in good health and CMV-seronegative. The CDR3 spells CASSQRSGQGNYEQYF. In DNA, the CDR3 is TGCGCCAGCAGCCAACGATCGGGACAGGGGAACTACGAGCAGTACTTC.